This T cell receptor (beta chain) derives from a study of T cells after yellow fever vaccination. This CDR3 has 16 amino acids. Germline trimming cut 5 bases from V and 3 bases from J; bases unmatched to any gene: 8. Germline V lookup: CDR1 MNHEY, CDR2 SMNVEV (reference sequence). MiXCR, run by TCRdb on the 5' RACE reads, gives a single entry per CDR3 protein. The table shows 450,000 to 550,000 distinct CDR3 sequences, with roughly 22% occurring only once. The V and J genes are TRBV27 and TRBJ2-1, with 9 bases aligning to TRBD2. The source material was PBMCs, sampled approximately 22 days after the first yellow fever vaccination. The sequence derives from a young man who received the YFV17D yellow fever vaccine. The DNA for the CDR3 is TGTGCCAGCAGTCCCATGGCAGCGGGGGGCTACAATGAGCAGTTCTTC. Translating it yields CASSPMAAGGYNEQFF.